This T cell receptor (beta chain) was captured by sequencing in a study of cytomegalovirus exposure and HLA in healthy donors. Note on this clone: Its target is not known.

The CDR3 loop spans 14 amino acids. The germline CDR1 and CDR2 sequences are SGHRS and YFSETQ. V lost 0 bases to trimming and J lost 9 bases, with 15 bases between them. Vbeta (60) and Jbeta (13) primers were used in the PCR. Profiling relied on immunoSEQ multiplex PCR, and the TCRdb table lists in-frame clones only, not all of them. The data show roughly 130,000 clones, with approximately 80% seen just once and more than 3% held by the top ten. Study-level findings and limits: On later analysis, the bulk of CMV-associated TCR beta chains appeared to be HLA-restricted.

Input material: PBMCs. The chain recombines TRBV5-1 with TRBJ1-1; D is possibly TRBD1 (6 bases). The receptor comes from a male donor in good health and CMV-seronegative. The CDR3 is CASSLAPTGLKAFF. The CDR3 bases are TGCGCCAGCAGCTTGGCCCCCACAGGGTTAAAAGCTTTCTTT.